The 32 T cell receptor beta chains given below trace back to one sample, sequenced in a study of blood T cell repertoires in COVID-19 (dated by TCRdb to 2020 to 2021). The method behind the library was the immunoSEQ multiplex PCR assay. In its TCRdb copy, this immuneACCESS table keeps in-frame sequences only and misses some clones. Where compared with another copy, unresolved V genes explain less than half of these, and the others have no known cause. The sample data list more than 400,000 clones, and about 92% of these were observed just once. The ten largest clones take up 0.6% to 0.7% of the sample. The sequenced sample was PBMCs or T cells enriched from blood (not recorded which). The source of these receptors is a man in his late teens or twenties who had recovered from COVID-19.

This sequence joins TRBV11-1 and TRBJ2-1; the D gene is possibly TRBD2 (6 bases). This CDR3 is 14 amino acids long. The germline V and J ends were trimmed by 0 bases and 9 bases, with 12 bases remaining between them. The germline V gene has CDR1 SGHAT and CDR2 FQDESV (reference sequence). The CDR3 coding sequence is TGTGCCAGCAGCTTAGCGGGGGGAGCCCTTGAGCAGTTCTTC. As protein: CASSLAGGALEQFF.

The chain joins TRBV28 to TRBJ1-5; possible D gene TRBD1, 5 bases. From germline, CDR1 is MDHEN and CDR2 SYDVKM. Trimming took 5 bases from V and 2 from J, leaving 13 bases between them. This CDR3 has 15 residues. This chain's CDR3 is CASSGSGSGNQPQHF. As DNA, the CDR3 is TGTGCCAGCAGTGGATCAGGGTCAGGCAATCAGCCCCAGCATTTT.

The CDR3 DNA reads as TGTGCCAGCAGGGTCGGGACAGGGGCATGGGAGCAGTACTTC. Amino acids: CASRVGTGAWEQYF. The V call is TRBV28, the J call TRBJ2-7; 10 bases match TRBD1. CDR3 length equals 14 residues. V lost 6 bases to trimming and J lost 7 bases; unmatched junction nucleotides: 9. CDR1 is MDHEN, CDR2 SYDVKM, per germline.

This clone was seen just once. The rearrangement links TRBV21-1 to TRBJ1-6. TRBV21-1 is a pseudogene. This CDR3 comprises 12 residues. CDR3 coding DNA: TGTGCCAGCAGCACCCGGGGGGGCCCCCTCCACTTT. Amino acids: CASSTRGGPLHF.

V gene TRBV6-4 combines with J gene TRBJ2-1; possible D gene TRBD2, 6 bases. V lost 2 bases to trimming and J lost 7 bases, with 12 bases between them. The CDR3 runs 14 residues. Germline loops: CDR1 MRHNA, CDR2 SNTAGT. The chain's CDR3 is CASSDGLAINEQFF. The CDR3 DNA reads TGTGCCAGCAGTGACGGTCTAGCGATTAATGAGCAGTTCTTC.

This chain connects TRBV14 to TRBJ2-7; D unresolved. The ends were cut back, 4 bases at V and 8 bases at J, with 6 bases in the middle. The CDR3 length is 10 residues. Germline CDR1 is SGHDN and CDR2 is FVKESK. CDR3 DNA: TGTGCCAGCAGCCCTCAGAAGCAGTACTTC. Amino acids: CASSPQKQYF.

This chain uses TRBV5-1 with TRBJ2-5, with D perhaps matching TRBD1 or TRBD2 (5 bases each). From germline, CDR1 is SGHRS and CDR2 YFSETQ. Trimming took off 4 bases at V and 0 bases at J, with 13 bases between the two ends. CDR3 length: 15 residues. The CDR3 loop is CASSLGRSNQETQYF. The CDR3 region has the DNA TGCGCCAGCAGCCTGGGACGGAGCAACCAAGAGACCCAGTACTTC.

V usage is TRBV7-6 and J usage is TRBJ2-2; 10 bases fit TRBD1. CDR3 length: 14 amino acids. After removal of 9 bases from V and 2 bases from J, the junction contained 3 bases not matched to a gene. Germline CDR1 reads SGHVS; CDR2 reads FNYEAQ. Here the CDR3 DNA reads TGTGCCAGTAGACAGGGGGCAAACACCGGGGAGCTGTTTTTT. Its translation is CASRQGANTGELFF.

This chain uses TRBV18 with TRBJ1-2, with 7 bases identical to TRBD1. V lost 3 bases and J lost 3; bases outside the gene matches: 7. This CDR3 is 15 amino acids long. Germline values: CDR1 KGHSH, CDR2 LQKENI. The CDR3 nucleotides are TGTGCCAGCTCACCGGGAAGGGGGCTTGACTATGGCTACACCTTC. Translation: CASSPGRGLDYGYTF.

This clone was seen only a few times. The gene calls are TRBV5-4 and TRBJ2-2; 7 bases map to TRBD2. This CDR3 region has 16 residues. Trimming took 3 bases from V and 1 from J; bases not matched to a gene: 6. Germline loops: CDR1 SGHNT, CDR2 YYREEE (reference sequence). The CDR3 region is CASSYPPSGNTGELFF. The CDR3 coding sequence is TGTGCCAGCAGCTACCCACCTAGCGGGAACACCGGGGAGCTGTTTTTT.

As DNA, the CDR3 is TGTGCCAGCAGCTCCCGGGACACGGAACAGCAGTACTTC. It yields the protein CASSSRDTEQQYF. The chain couples TRBV5-4 to TRBJ2-7; maybe TRBD1 (6 bases). This CDR3 has 13 residues. V was cut by 3 bases and J by 8 bases, with 15 bases left in between. The germline gives CDR1 SGHNT, CDR2 YYREEE (reference sequence).

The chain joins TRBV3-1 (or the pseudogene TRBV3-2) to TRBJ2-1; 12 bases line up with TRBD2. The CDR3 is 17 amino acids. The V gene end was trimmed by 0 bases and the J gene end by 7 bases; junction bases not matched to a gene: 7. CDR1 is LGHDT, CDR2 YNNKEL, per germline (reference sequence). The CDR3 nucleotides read TGTGCCAGCAGCCAAGATCTAGCGGGAGGGCCCGTAAATGAGCAGTTCTTC. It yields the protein CASSQDLAGGPVNEQFF.

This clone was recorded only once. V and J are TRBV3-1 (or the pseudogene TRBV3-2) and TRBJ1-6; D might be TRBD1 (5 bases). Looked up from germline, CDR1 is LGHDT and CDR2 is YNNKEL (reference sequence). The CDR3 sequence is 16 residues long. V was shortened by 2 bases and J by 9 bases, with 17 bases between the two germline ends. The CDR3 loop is CASSQMPGSGGSPLHF. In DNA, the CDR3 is TGTGCCAGCAGCCAAATGCCGGGATCGGGGGGTTCACCCCTCCACTTT.

The CDR3 nucleotides read TGTGCCAGCAGCTTACCTAGTATCTCTGCCAAAAACATTCAGTACTTC. The encoded protein is CASSLPSISAKNIQYF. The chain has TRBV7-2 and TRBJ2-4; D gene ambiguous. Germline assignment: CDR1 SGHTA and CDR2 FQGNSA. The CDR3 is 16 amino acids. The V end was cut by 2 bases, the J end by 1 base, with 12 bases between. The full variable domain, its missing parts supplied by reference TRBV7-2 and TRBJ2-4, is GAGVSQSPSNKVTEKGKDVELRCDPISGHTALYWYRQSLGQGLEFLIYFQGNSAPDKSGLPSDRFSAERTGGSVSTLTIQRTQQEDSAVYLCASSLPSISAKNIQYFGAGTRLSVL.

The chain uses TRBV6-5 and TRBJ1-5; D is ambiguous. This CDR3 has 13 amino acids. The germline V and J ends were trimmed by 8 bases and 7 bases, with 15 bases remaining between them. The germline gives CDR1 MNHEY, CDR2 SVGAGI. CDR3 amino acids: CASQPRVGQPQHF. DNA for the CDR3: TGTGCCAGCCAGCCGAGGGTCGGACAGCCCCAGCATTTT.

The CDR3 here is CASRRRDTGNTIYF. The CDR3 region has the DNA TGTGCCAGCAGACGTCGGGACACTGGAAACACCATATATTTT. The gene calls are TRBV7-2 and TRBJ1-3, with D possibly being TRBD1 (6 bases). Looked up from germline, CDR1 is SGHTA and CDR2 is FQGNSA. CDR3 length: 14 residues. Trimming pared 6 bases from V and 2 bases from J, leaving 11 bases between.

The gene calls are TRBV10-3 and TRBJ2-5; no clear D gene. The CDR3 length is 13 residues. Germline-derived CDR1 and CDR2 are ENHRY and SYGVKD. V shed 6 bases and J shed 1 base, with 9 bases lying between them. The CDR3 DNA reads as TGTGCCATCAGGAGGTCGGGCCAAGAGACCCAGTACTTC. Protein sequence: CAIRRSGQETQYF.

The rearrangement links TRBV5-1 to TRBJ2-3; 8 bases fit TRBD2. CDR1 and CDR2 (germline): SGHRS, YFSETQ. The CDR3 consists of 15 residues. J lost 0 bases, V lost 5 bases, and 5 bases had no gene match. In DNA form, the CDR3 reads TGCGCCAGCAGTAGGAGCGGGGGAAGCACAGATACGCAGTATTTT. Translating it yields CASSRSGGSTDTQYF.

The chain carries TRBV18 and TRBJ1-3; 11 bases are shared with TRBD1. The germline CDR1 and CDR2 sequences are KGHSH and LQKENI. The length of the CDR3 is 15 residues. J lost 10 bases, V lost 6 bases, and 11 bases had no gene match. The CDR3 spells CASSQGQGAKETIYF. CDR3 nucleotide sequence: TGTGCCAGCTCCCAAGGACAGGGGGCGAAGGAAACCATATATTTT.

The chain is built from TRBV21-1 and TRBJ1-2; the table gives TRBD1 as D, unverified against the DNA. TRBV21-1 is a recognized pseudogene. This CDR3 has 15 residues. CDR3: CASSKGQIINYGYTF. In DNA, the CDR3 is TGTGCCAGCAGCAAAGGGCAGATAATCAACTATGGCTACACCTTC.

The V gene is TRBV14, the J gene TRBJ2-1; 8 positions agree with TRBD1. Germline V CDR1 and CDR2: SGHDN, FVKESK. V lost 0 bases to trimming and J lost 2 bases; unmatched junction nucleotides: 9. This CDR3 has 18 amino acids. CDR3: CASSQDVRTGIPYNEQFF. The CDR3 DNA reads TGTGCCAGCAGCCAAGATGTAAGGACAGGGATTCCCTACAATGAGCAGTTCTTC.

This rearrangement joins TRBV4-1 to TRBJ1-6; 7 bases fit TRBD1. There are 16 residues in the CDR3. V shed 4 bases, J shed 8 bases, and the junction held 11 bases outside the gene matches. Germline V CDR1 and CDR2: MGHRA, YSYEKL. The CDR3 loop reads CASSPRTGSGYSPLHF. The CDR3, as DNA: TGCGCCAGCAGCCCGCGGACAGGCTCCGGGTATTCACCCCTCCACTTT.

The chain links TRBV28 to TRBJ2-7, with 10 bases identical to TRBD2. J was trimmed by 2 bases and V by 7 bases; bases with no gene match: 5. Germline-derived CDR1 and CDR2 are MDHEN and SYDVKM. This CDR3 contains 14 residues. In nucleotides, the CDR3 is TGTGCCAGCACCGGGACTAGCGCGACCTACGAGCAGTACTTC. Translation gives CASTGTSATYEQYF.

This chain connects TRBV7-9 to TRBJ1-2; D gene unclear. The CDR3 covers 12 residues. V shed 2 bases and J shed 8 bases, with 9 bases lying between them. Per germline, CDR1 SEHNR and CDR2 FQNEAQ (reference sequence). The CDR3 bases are TGTGCCAGCAGCTTACTCCTGCAGGGCTACACCTTC. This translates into CASSLLLQGYTF. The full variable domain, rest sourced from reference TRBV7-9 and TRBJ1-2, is DTGVSQNPRHKITKRGQNVTFRCDPISEHNRLYWYRQTLGQGPEFLTYFQNEAQLEKSRLLSDRFSAERPKGSFSTLEIQRTEQGDSAMYLCASSLLLQGYTFGSGTRLTVV.

Here the CDR3 DNA reads TGTGCCAGCAGAATCCTACAGGGGGCCTCGGGAACTAATGAAAAACTGTTTTTT. It is translated as CASRILQGASGTNEKLFF. The rearrangement joins TRBV21-1 to TRBJ1-4; the table calls TRBD1, which could not be checked here. TRBV21-1 represents a pseudogene. The CDR3 extends over 18 amino acids.

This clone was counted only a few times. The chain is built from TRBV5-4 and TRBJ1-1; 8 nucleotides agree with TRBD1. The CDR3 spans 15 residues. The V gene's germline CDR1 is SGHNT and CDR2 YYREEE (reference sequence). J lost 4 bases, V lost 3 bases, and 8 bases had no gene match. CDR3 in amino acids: CASSSRGRGSTEAFF. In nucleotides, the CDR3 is TGTGCCAGCAGCTCCAGGGGGCGTGGGAGCACTGAAGCTTTCTTT.

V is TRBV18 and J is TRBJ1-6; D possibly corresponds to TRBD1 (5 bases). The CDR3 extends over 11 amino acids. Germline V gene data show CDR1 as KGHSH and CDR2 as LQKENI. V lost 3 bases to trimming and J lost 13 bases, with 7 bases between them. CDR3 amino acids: CASSPGGPLHF. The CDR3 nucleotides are TGTGCCAGCTCACCGGGGGGTCCCCTCCACTTT.

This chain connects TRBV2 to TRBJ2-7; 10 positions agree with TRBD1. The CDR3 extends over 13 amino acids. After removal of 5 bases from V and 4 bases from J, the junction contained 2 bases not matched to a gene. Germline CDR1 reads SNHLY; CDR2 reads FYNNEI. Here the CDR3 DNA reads TGTGCCAGCAGTCAGGACAGGGGGTACGAGCAGTACTTC. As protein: CASSQDRGYEQYF.

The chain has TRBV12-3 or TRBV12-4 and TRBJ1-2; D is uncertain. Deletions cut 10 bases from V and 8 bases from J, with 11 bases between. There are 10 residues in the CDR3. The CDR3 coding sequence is TGTGCCACCTATTCCTGGGGCTACACCTTC. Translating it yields CATYSWGYTF.

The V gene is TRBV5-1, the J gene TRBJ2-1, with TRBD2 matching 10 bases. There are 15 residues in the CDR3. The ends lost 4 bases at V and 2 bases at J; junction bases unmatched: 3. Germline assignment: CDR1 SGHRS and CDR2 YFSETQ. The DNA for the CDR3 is TGCGCCAGCAGCCAGAGCGGGGGGGCCTACAATGAGCAGTTCTTC. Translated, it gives CASSQSGGAYNEQFF.

The CDR3 loop is CASTGQGKNGYTF. For the CDR3, the DNA is TGTGCCAGCACCGGACAGGGAAAGAATGGCTACACCTTC. The chain has TRBV6-5 and TRBJ1-2; 8 nucleotides agree with TRBD1. Trimming at V came to 7 bases and at J to 6 bases, leaving 7 bases not matched to a gene. This CDR3 has 13 amino acids. The V gene's germline CDR1 is MNHEY and CDR2 SVGAGI.

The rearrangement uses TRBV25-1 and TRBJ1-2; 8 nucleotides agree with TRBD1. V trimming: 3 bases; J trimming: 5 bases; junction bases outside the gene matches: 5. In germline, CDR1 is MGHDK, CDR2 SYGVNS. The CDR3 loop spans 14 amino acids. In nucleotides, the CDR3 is TGTGCCAGCAGTGATCACGGACAGGGATATGGCTACACCTTC. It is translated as CASSDHGQGYGYTF.